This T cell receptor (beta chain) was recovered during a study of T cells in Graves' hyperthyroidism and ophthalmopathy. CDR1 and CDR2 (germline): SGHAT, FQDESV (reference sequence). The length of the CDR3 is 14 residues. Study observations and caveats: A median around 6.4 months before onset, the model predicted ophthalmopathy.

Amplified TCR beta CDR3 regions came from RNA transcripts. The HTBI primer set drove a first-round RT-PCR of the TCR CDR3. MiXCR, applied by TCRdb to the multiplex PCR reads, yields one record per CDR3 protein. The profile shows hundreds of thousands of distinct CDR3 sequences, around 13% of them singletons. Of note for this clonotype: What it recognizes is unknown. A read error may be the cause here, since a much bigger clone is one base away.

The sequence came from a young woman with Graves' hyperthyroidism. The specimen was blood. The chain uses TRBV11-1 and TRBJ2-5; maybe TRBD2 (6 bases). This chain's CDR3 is CASSFGLQQDTQYF. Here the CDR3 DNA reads TGTGCCAGCAGCTTCGGACTACAACAAGACACCCAGTACTTC.